Following are 19 T cell receptor beta chains from one sample sequenced in a study of T cell repertoires in cytomegalovirus infection. TCRdb called the reads again in MiXCR, with one record for every CDR3 protein. Among about 350,000 distinct CDR3 sequences listed, 34% were seen once. Their specific antigens are unknown. The sequences come from cultured PBMCs, collected from culture after CMV antigen stimulation. These receptors were collected from a human donor in good health (CMV status not recorded). Some clones in this sample may be carry-over from other donors' samples.

V gene TRBV27 combines with J gene TRBJ2-1, with 7 nucleotides matching TRBD2. V was clipped by 3 bases and J by 7 bases; unmatched bases: 6. The CDR3 totals 14 residues. Germline CDR1 is MNHEY and CDR2 is SMNVEV (reference sequence). The CDR3 loop is CASSFSGRENEQFF. Written as DNA, the CDR3 is TGTGCCAGCAGTTTCTCGGGGCGGGAGAATGAGCAGTTCTTC.

The chain recombines TRBV27 with TRBJ2-7, with 9 bases identical to TRBD2. CDR1 MNHEY and CDR2 SMNVEV come from the germline V gene (reference sequence). The CDR3 sequence is 15 residues long. V gave up 4 bases and J gave up 3 bases; unmatched junction bases: 7. In nucleotides, the CDR3 is TGTGCCAGCAGTTCAATAGCGGGAGTTGACTACGAGCAGTACTTC. Its translation is CASSSIAGVDYEQYF.

As regards this clonotype: This could be a read error, since a much larger clone is one nucleotide away. The V call is TRBV7-4, the J call TRBJ1-1, with a weak D call TRBD1 (5 bases). Germline V gene sequence: CDR1 SGHVT, CDR2 SQSDAQ. This CDR3 comprises 13 residues. DNA of the CDR3: TGTGCCAGCAACGACCAGGGAGGCACTAAAGCTTTCTTT. Residues: CASNDQGGTKAFF. The entire variable domain, with the rest obtained from reference TRBV7-4 and TRBJ1-1, is as follows: GAGVSQSPRYKVAKRGRDVALRCDSISGHVTLYWYRQTLGQGSEVLTYSQSDAQRDKSGRPSGRFSAERPERSVSTLKIQRTEQGDSAVYLCASNDQGGTKAFFGQGTRLTVV.

The gene calls are TRBV4-3 and TRBJ2-3; 12 bases line up with TRBD1. The CDR3 consists of 18 residues. CDR1 LGHNA and CDR2 YSLEER come from the germline V gene. V was pared by 0 bases and J by 4 bases, with 8 bases of the junction left unmatched. Here the CDR3 reads CASSQDPPGQGAADTQYF. In DNA form, the CDR3 reads TGCGCCAGCAGCCAAGACCCTCCGGGACAGGGGGCAGCAGATACGCAGTATTTT.

The sample holds a few counts of this clonotype. The V and J genes are TRBV7-9 and TRBJ2-6, with 8 bases that match TRBD1. V trimming: 6 bases; J trimming: 2 bases; junction bases outside the gene matches: 12. Germline V gives CDR1 SEHNR, CDR2 FQNEAQ (reference sequence). This CDR3 contains 18 residues. The CDR3 DNA sequence: TGTGCCAGCAGGCCTACTCCAGGGGGCGTAGCTGGGGCCAACGTCCTGACTTTC. Translating it yields CASRPTPGGVAGANVLTF.

This clonotype appeared a single time. The chain carries TRBV6-5 and TRBJ2-7; possibly TRBD1 for D (5 bases). Trimming removed 5 bases at V and 2 bases at J, with 7 bases between. This CDR3 has 12 amino acids. Germline V gene data show CDR1 as MNHEY and CDR2 as SVGAGI. This CDR3 reads CASSDRTYEQYF. The DNA of the CDR3 is TGTGCCAGCAGTGACAGAACCTACGAGCAGTACTTC.

This clonotype was detected a few times. The chain recombines TRBV10-3 with TRBJ1-1; D remains ambiguous. CDR3 size: 15 residues. Trimming pared 0 bases from V and 6 bases from J, leaving 14 bases between. Looked up from germline, CDR1 is ENHRY and CDR2 is SYGVKD. The CDR3 spells CAISESLSPWPEAFF. CDR3 in DNA: TGTGCCATCAGTGAGTCGCTCTCACCATGGCCTGAAGCTTTCTTT.

This chain connects TRBV7-9 to TRBJ1-2; no clear D. The CDR3 runs 14 residues. Germline V gene lookup returns CDR1 SEHNR and CDR2 FQNEAQ (reference sequence). V was cut by 1 base and J by 4 bases, with 10 bases left in between. CDR3 amino acids: CASSLDIIGYGYTF. CDR3 nucleotides: TGTGCCAGCAGCTTAGATATCATAGGCTATGGCTACACCTTC.

Ten or more counts support this clonotype. The CDR3 DNA reads as TGTGCCAGCAGCCAAGCGGGGGTAGCGGGAGGCGAGCAGTACTTC. It specifies CASSQAGVAGGEQYF. The V call is TRBV7-2, the J call TRBJ2-7; 10 bases map to TRBD2. Germline CDR1 SGHTA, CDR2 FQGNSA. This CDR3 region has 15 residues. V lost 5 bases to trimming and J lost 6 bases; unmatched junction nucleotides: 10.

The rearrangement links TRBV11-2 to TRBJ2-3; D is possibly TRBD2 (6 bases). This CDR3 has 16 amino acids. V was clipped by 1 base and J by 5 bases, with 16 bases between them. Germline-derived CDR1 and CDR2 are SGHAT and FQNNGV. For the CDR3, the DNA is TGTGCCAGCAGCTTAGTGTCAGGGACTGCAGTAGATACGCAGTATTTT. This sequence encodes CASSLVSGTAVDTQYF.

The chain couples TRBV7-3 to TRBJ2-1; 7 nucleotides align to TRBD2. The CDR3 spans 15 residues. Germline values: CDR1 SGHTA, CDR2 FQGTGA. V was clipped by 5 bases and J by 7 bases; unmatched bases: 11. As DNA, the CDR3 is TGTGCCAGCAGCCCGACTAGCTCCTCCTTTAATGAGCAGTTCTTC. Translating gives CASSPTSSSFNEQFF.

This clonotype was counted between two and nine times. The chain combines TRBV7-2 with TRBJ2-3; D is unclear. Trimming pared 6 bases from V and 3 bases from J, leaving 13 bases between. Germline V lookup: CDR1 SGHTA, CDR2 FQGNSA. The CDR3 extends over 14 amino acids. The CDR3 region has the DNA TGTGCCAGCAGGGGTCTAGGGTTGACAGATACGCAGTATTTT. Translating gives CASRGLGLTDTQYF. Together with reference TRBV7-2 and TRBJ2-3, the CDR3 gives the full variable domain: GAGVSQSPSNKVTEKGKDVELRCDPISGHTALYWYRQSLGQGLEFLIYFQGNSAPDKSGLPSDRFSAERTGGSVSTLTIQRTQQEDSAVYLCASRGLGLTDTQYFGPGTRLTVL.

This clonotype was counted a few times. V usage is TRBV14 and J usage is TRBJ1-5, with D unresolved. Germline V gene data show CDR1 as SGHDN and CDR2 as FVKESK. The CDR3 runs to 14 residues. The ends were cut back, 1 base at V and 3 bases at J, with 7 bases in the middle. The CDR3: CASSQGQVNQPQHF. The CDR3 nucleotides are TGTGCCAGCAGCCAAGGCCAGGTCAATCAGCCCCAGCATTTT.

This clonotype has a count of ten or more. This chain uses TRBV7-6 with TRBJ2-3; 12 nucleotides agree with TRBD2. Germline V gene lookup returns CDR1 SGHVS and CDR2 FNYEAQ. The CDR3 covers 17 residues. Trimming at V came to 5 bases and at J to 0 bases, leaving 6 bases not matched to a gene. The CDR3 sequence is CASSPGLAGSSTDTQYF. The CDR3 bases are TGTGCCAGCAGCCCCGGACTAGCGGGATCTAGCACAGATACGCAGTATTTT.

This chain connects TRBV7-8 to TRBJ2-1, with D uncertain. CDR1 is SGHVS and CDR2 is FQNEAQ in the germline V gene. The CDR3 has 14 amino acids. Between the trimmed V and J ends, which lost 4 bases and 8 bases, there was a span of 15 bases. The CDR3, as DNA: TGTGCCAGCAGCTATCGTCTAGTTTACCATGAGCAGTTCTTC. It specifies CASSYRLVYHEQFF.

The CDR3 sequence: CASSFEGGAYNEQFF. DNA of the CDR3: TGTGCCAGCAGTTTTGAGGGGGGCGCGTACAATGAGCAGTTCTTC. This sequence joins TRBV12-3 or TRBV12-4 and TRBJ2-1; perhaps D is TRBD1 or TRBD2 (6 bases each). V was clipped by 3 bases and J by 4 bases, with 13 bases between them. This CDR3 region has 15 residues.

The V gene is TRBV19, the J gene TRBJ1-2; D perhaps matches TRBD1 (5 bases). The CDR3 sequence is 12 residues long. V shed 6 bases and J shed 5 bases, with 10 bases lying between them. From germline, CDR1 is LNHDA and CDR2 SQIVND (reference sequence). The CDR3 DNA is TGTGCCAGTAGGAGACAGCAGTATGGCTACACCTTC. It is translated as CASRRQQYGYTF.

This clonotype was seen a few times. The CDR3 nucleotides are TGTGCCAGCAGATATGCGAATGAAAAACTGTTTTTT. This gives the protein CASRYANEKLFF. The chain recombines TRBV7-2 with TRBJ1-4; D ambiguous. The CDR3 length is 12 residues. Germline-derived CDR1 and CDR2 are SGHTA and FQGNSA. V was pared by 6 bases and J by 5 bases, with 7 bases between.

This clonotype was detected many times. For the CDR3, the DNA is TGTGCCAGCAGCTGGACTATTAATGAGCAGTTCTTC. This translates into CASSWTINEQFF. V gene TRBV7-2 combines with J gene TRBJ2-1; D might be TRBD2 (6 bases). Per the germline V gene, CDR1 is SGHTA and CDR2 is FQGNSA. Between the trimmed V and J ends, which lost 4 bases and 7 bases, there was a span of 8 bases. The CDR3 runs to 12 residues. Full variable domain (remainder filled in from reference TRBV7-2 and TRBJ2-1): GAGVSQSPSNKVTEKGKDVELRCDPISGHTALYWYRQSLGQGLEFLIYFQGNSAPDKSGLPSDRFSAERTGGSVSTLTIQRTQQEDSAVYLCASSWTINEQFFGPGTRLTVL.